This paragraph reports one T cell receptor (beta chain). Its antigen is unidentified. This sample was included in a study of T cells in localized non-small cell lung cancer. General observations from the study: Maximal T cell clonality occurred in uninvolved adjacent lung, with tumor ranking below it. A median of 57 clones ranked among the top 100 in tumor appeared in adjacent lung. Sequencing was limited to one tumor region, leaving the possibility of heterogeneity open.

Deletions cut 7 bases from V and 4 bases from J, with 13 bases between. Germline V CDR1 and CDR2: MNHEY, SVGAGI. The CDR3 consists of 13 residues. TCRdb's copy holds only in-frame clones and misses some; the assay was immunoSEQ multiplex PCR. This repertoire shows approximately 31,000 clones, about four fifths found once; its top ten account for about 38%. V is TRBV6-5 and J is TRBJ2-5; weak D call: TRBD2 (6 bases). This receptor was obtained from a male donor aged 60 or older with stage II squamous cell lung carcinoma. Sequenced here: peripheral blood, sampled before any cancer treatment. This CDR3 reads CASTATSRETQYF. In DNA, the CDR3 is TGTGCCAGCACCGCGACTAGTAGAGAGACCCAGTACTTC.